The TCR beta chain described here comes from a study of cytomegalovirus exposure and HLA in healthy donors. A multiplex PCR was run with 60 Vbeta primers and 13 Jbeta primers. The data were produced by immunoSEQ multiplex PCR, yet TCRdb's version contains in-frame clones alone and is incomplete. The table has 50,000 or so clones, roughly 72% seen once. Study-wide points: Solely CMV serostatus was available to characterize immune exposure. Presence/absence analyses rested on an assumption that sequencing depth was roughly uniform across donors.

Remarks on this clone: Its antigen is undetermined.

V lost 6 bases to trimming and J lost 14 bases; unmatched junction nucleotides: 10. There are 11 residues in the CDR3. Germline V gives CDR1 SQVTM, CDR2 ANQGSEA. The sequencing input was PBMCs. This receptor was obtained from a woman aged 45-60 years in good health and CMV-seronegative. The V call is TRBV29-1, the J call TRBJ1-2, with 9 bases lining up with TRBD1. The CDR3 is CSVETGGRETF. For the CDR3, the DNA is TGCAGCGTAGAAACAGGGGGCAGGGAAACCTTC. The whole variable domain, remainder taken from reference TRBV29-1 and TRBJ1-2, is SAVISQKPSRDICQRGTSLTIQCQVDSQVTMMFWYRQQPGQSLTLIATANQGSEATYESGFVIDKFPISRPNLTFSTLTVSNMSPEDSSIYLCSVETGGRETFGSGTRLTVV.